This entry lists 4 T cell receptor beta chains sequenced from one sample in a study of T cells after yellow fever vaccination (dated by TCRdb to about 2019). Library generation was performed with 5' RACE. Sequencing was carried out with an Illumina HiSeq 2500. TCRdb ran its own pipeline on the public reads, namely fastp trimming at Q25 and MiXCR clone calling, and kept in-frame beta chains. Rows with a matching CDR3 protein are joined into one entry that keeps the most common DNA and genes. The sample contains over 120,000 distinct CDR3 sequences, 5% to 8% of them found a single time. The top ten hold under 0.8% of the sample. The intended sense of this specimen's treatment or condition label: live attenuated yellow fever vaccine strain. Sample: CD4+ T cells sorted from PBMCs, taken 10 days after the yellow fever booster vaccination. Receptors were obtained from a man aged 25-40 years who received the YFV17D yellow fever vaccine.

This clonotype was seen ten or more times. The chain employs TRBV5-1 and TRBJ2-1; D gene uncertain. The germline V gene has CDR1 SGHRS and CDR2 YFSETQ. The V end lost 3 bases, the J end lost 6 bases, and 1 base lay between the germline ends. CDR3 length: 10 residues. The CDR3 here is CASSSNEQFF. CDR3 nucleotides: TGCGCCAGCAGCTCCAATGAGCAGTTCTTC.

The chain carries TRBV5-1 and TRBJ2-7; D is uncertain. V lost 0 bases and J 7 bases, leaving 8 bases between the germline ends. This CDR3 has 12 residues. Germline CDR1 reads SGHRS; CDR2 reads YFSETQ. CDR3 sequence (DNA): TGCGCCAGCAGCTTGGGTGTCGGTGAGCAGTACTTC. Translating it yields CASSLGVGEQYF.

The CDR3 region is CASSEAGGGDQPQHF. For the CDR3, the DNA is TGTGCCAGCAGTGAAGCGGGGGGAGGGGATCAGCCCCAGCATTTT. V usage is TRBV6-1 and J usage is TRBJ1-5; the D gene is possibly TRBD1 (5 bases). Trimming removed 0 bases at V and 5 bases at J, with 11 bases between. Germline CDR1 reads MNHNS; CDR2 reads SASEGT. The CDR3 is 15 amino acids.

This clonotype was seen many times. The chain uses TRBV7-2 and TRBJ1-6; D uncertain. The germline V gene has CDR1 SGHTA and CDR2 FQGNSA. The CDR3 runs 15 residues. Trimming removed 6 bases from V and 7 bases from J, with 16 bases in between. This chain's CDR3 is CASSFGDFRNSPLHF. In DNA, the CDR3 is TGTGCCAGCAGTTTCGGGGATTTTCGGAATTCACCCCTCCACTTT. The whole variable domain, filled in from reference TRBV7-2 and TRBJ1-6, reads GAGVSQSPSNKVTEKGKDVELRCDPISGHTALYWYRQSLGQGLEFLIYFQGNSAPDKSGLPSDRFSAERTGGSVSTLTIQRTQQEDSAVYLCASSFGDFRNSPLHFGNGTRLTVT.